The text below deals with one TCR beta chain. Antigen specificity is unknown. Donors uniformly comprised healthy Caucasians. TCRdb redid the calling of the 5' RACE reads with MiXCR, one entry per CDR3 protein. The repertoire holds more than 650,000 distinct CDR3 sequences, with 5.5% to 6.5% as singletons. The data were taken from a study of identical twins. Study outcomes and limitations: Invariant T cells like MAIT and iNKT could partly confound the zero-insertion analyses. Sequences that were out-of-frame, alpha and twin-shared displayed an excess of low generation probability. The conclusions drew on cross-sectional statistical analysis instead of tracking the same donors.

This sequence was found in a man aged 18 to 30 in good health. The sequenced sample consisted of naive T cells sorted from blood.

CDR3 amino acids: CASSRPEIAGTETQYF. For the CDR3, the DNA is TGTGCCAGCAGCCGGCCAGAGATAGCGGGTACAGAGACCCAGTACTTC. The chain recombines TRBV7-8 with TRBJ2-5, with 7 bases fitting TRBD2. There are 16 residues in the CDR3. From germline, CDR1 is SGHVS and CDR2 FQNEAQ. Germline trimming cut 5 bases from V and 4 bases from J; bases unmatched to any gene: 13.